This T cell receptor beta chain was recorded in a study of blood T cell repertoires in COVID-19. Across the study: Samples taken during acute and convalescent COVID-19 were collected in the United States, Italy and Spain.

CDR1 and CDR2 (germline): MGHRA, YSYEKL. This CDR3 has 13 amino acids. V lost 2 bases to trimming and J lost 14 bases, with 13 bases between them. Repertoires were generated with immunoSEQ multiplex PCR, while TCRdb's copy carries only in-frame clones and drops some. The table records some 270,000 clones, 80% to 90% of them present only once. This clone was recorded once. The TCR sequence derives from a young man with acute or convalescent COVID-19. The J gene is TRBJ1-6, the V gene TRBV4-1; D remains unclear. What was sequenced was peripheral blood. Written as DNA, the CDR3 is TGCGCCAGCAGCCAACTCCGGCCGGGGACCCTCCACTTT. The encoded protein is CASSQLRPGTLHF.